These 25 T cell receptor beta chains were sequenced from one sample in a study of shared clonotypes between healthy human individuals. Sequenced by immunoSEQ multiplex PCR; TCRdb stores in-frame clones only, minus some. Among about 1.5 million clones listed, 95% to 99% were seen once. The sample consisted of naive CD4+ T cells sorted from blood. The subset here: CD45RA+ positively selected. Receptors were obtained from a man between 25 and 39 years old in good health.

With regard to this clone: Other DNA sequences in the sample encode the same CDR3. The rearrangement joins TRBV28 to TRBJ2-3; TRBD2 agrees at 11 bases. CDR1 MDHEN and CDR2 SYDVKM come from the germline V gene. The CDR3 spans 15 residues. The V and J ends lost 5 bases and 2 bases, in that order; junction bases with no gene match: 3. The DNA of the CDR3 is TGTGCCAGCAGTCCACTAGCGGGAGTCACAGATACGCAGTATTTT. It codes for CASSPLAGVTDTQYF.

This sequence joins TRBV7-8 and TRBJ2-4; 7 nucleotides align to TRBD2. This CDR3 comprises 21 residues. CDR1 and CDR2 (germline): SGHVS, FQNEAQ. V trimming: 1 base; J trimming: 1 base; junction bases outside the gene matches: 19. The CDR3 nucleotides are TGTGCCAGCAGCTTAGTGTTCCCTGGGCGGGAGAAGGGGAAGGCCAAAAACATTCAGTACTTC. Amino acid sequence: CASSLVFPGREKGKAKNIQYF. The whole variable domain, remainder taken from reference TRBV7-8 and TRBJ2-4, is GAGVSQSPRYKVAKRGQDVALRCDPISGHVSLFWYQQALGQGPEFLTYFQNEAQLDKSGLPSDRFFAERPEGSVSTLKIQRTQQEDSAVYLCASSLVFPGREKGKAKNIQYFGAGTRLSVL.

The rearrangement links TRBV27 to TRBJ2-1; TRBD2 matches 11 bases. Unmatched junction bases numbered 9, after V lost 2 bases and J lost 9 bases. The CDR3 is 16 amino acids. CDR1 is MNHEY and CDR2 is SMNVEV in the germline V gene (reference sequence). Written as DNA, the CDR3 is TGTGCCAGCAGTTTAGTTGTAGCGGGAGGGCCGGGTGAGCAGTTCTTC. Its translation: CASSLVVAGGPGEQFF.

The genes are TRBV5-1 and TRBJ2-3, with 7 bases identical to TRBD1. Trimming removed 2 bases from V and 2 bases from J; junction bases left unmatched: 17. CDR3 length: 19 residues. Germline values: CDR1 SGHRS, CDR2 YFSETQ. The CDR3 sequence: CASSLGDRRTQSLTDTQYF. CDR3 sequence (DNA): TGCGCCAGCAGCTTAGGGGACAGAAGGACCCAAAGTCTCACAGATACGCAGTATTTT.

This chain joins TRBV18 and TRBJ2-3; tentatively, D is TRBD2 (5 bases). This CDR3 contains 15 residues. Germline CDR1 and CDR2: KGHSH and LQKENI. Trimming removed 0 bases at V and 0 bases at J, with 7 bases between. In nucleotides, the CDR3 is TGTGCCAGCTCACCACCTAGCGCCAGCACAGATACGCAGTATTTT. It yields the protein CASSPPSASTDTQYF.

Turning to this clone: The sample carries other DNA sequences with the same CDR3. J is TRBJ2-7 and V is TRBV5-1; 9 nucleotides agree with TRBD1. The V and J ends lost 2 bases and 2 bases, in that order; junction bases with no gene match: 5. Germline lookup yields CDR1 SGHRS and CDR2 YFSETQ. This CDR3 has 15 residues. CDR3 in DNA: TGCGCCAGCAGCTTATCCGGGACAGGGCCCTACGAGCAGTACTTC. This sequence encodes CASSLSGTGPYEQYF.

The chain is built from TRBV28 and TRBJ2-1; maybe TRBD2 (5 bases). V dropped 4 bases and J dropped 9 bases, with 13 bases sitting between them. This CDR3 has 13 residues. CDR1 MDHEN and CDR2 SYDVKM come from the germline V gene. CDR3 sequence (DNA): TGTGCCAGCAGTTACCCCCCAGGAGGTGAGCAGTTCTTC. Protein sequence: CASSYPPGGEQFF.

This clone was observed a single time. The chain carries TRBV5-4 and TRBJ1-1, with D unresolved. CDR3 length: 15 amino acids. Germline V lookup: CDR1 SGHNT, CDR2 YYREEE (reference sequence). V lost 0 bases and J lost 0, with 9 bases in between. CDR3 DNA sequence: TGTGCCAGCAGCTTGGTAGGGCTCATGAACACTGAAGCTTTCTTT. Translation gives CASSLVGLMNTEAFF. Supplemented by reference TRBV5-4 and TRBJ1-1, the full variable domain reads ETGVTQSPTHLIKTRGQQVTLRCSSQSGHNTVSWYQQALGQGPQFIFQYYREEENGRGNFPPRFSGLQFPNYSSELNVNALELDDSALYLCASSLVGLMNTEAFFGQGTRLTVV.

The V and J genes are TRBV19 and TRBJ1-5, with no clear D. From germline, CDR1 is LNHDA and CDR2 SQIVND (reference sequence). V dropped 5 bases and J dropped 6 bases, with 8 bases sitting between them. The CDR3 spans 12 residues. CDR3 bases: TGTGCCAGTAGTCTCGACGTTCAGCCCCAGCATTTT. This gives the protein CASSLDVQPQHF.

The rearrangement uses TRBV7-6 and TRBJ2-5, with D possibly TRBD2 on 6 matching bases. The germline gives CDR1 SGHVS, CDR2 FNYEAQ. The CDR3 covers 14 residues. V was cut by 7 bases and J by 1 base, with 13 bases left in between. In nucleotides, the CDR3 is TGTGCCAGCACCCGTTTGGGGGGCCAAGAGACCCAGTACTTC. Protein product: CASTRLGGQETQYF.

V is TRBV5-1 and J is TRBJ2-7; 10 bases fit TRBD1. The germline V gene has CDR1 SGHRS and CDR2 YFSETQ. With 0 bases clipped from V and 5 bases from J, the junction kept 5 bases outside the gene matches. This CDR3 has 15 amino acids. The CDR3 sequence: CASSLVSDRGHEQYF. The CDR3 DNA reads as TGCGCCAGCAGCTTGGTAAGCGACAGGGGGCACGAGCAGTACTTC.

The chain joins TRBV5-4 to TRBJ2-1; TRBD2 matches 10 bases. V was clipped by 0 bases and J by 6 bases; unmatched bases: 3. CDR3 length: 15 residues. Germline values: CDR1 SGHNT, CDR2 YYREEE (reference sequence). CDR3 DNA: TGTGCCAGCAGCTTGGATCTAGCGGGAGTCAATGAGCAGTTCTTC. Protein product: CASSLDLAGVNEQFF.

This clone has just one count. The rearrangement links TRBV20-1 to TRBJ2-1; D gene ambiguous. Per germline, CDR1 DFQATT and CDR2 SNEGSKA (reference sequence). The CDR3 is 11 amino acids. The ends were cut back, 6 bases at V and 9 bases at J, with 12 bases in the middle. This chain's CDR3 is CSAPVMGEQFF. In DNA form, the CDR3 reads TGCAGTGCCCCGGTTATGGGTGAGCAGTTCTTC.

Concerning this clone: The same CDR3 is also encoded by other DNA sequences in this sample. V and J are TRBV28 and TRBJ2-1; no definite D call. The CDR3 is 13 amino acids. V shed 3 bases and J shed 4 bases, with 7 bases lying between them. CDR1 is MDHEN and CDR2 is SYDVKM in the germline V gene. The CDR3 DNA reads TGTGCCAGCAGTTTGGGTAGGTACAATGAGCAGTTCTTC. The encoded protein is CASSLGRYNEQFF.

The genes are TRBV2 and TRBJ2-1, with 7 bases matching TRBD1. V was pared by 6 bases and J by 3 bases, with 5 bases of the junction left unmatched. The CDR3 extends over 14 amino acids. Looked up from germline, CDR1 is SNHLY and CDR2 is FYNNEI. The CDR3 DNA reads TGTGCCAGCAGGACCGGGACAGTCTACAATGAGCAGTTCTTC. This translates into CASRTGTVYNEQFF.

This chain uses TRBV6-5 with TRBJ1-3; TRBD1 might be the D (6 bases). Germline V gene data show CDR1 as MNHEY and CDR2 as SVGAGI. CDR3 length equals 15 residues. V was cut by 2 bases and J by 4 bases, with 12 bases left in between. CDR3 sequence reads: CASSYKTGKGNTIYF. CDR3 sequence (DNA): TGTGCCAGCAGTTACAAGACAGGAAAAGGAAACACCATATATTTT.

The rearrangement uses TRBV19 and TRBJ2-1, with TRBD2 identical over 8 bases. Germline V gives CDR1 LNHDA, CDR2 SQIVND (reference sequence). The CDR3 extends over 13 amino acids. The trim removed 6 bases at V and 7 bases at J, leaving 5 bases unmatched. This CDR3 reads CASSGRAWNEQFF. CDR3 nucleotide sequence: TGTGCCAGTAGCGGGAGGGCCTGGAATGAGCAGTTCTTC.

Concerning this clone itself: The same CDR3 can be traced to other DNA sequences in this sample. The genes are TRBV5-4 and TRBJ2-7, with 7 bases aligning to TRBD2. The CDR3 spans 15 residues. Germline V gene sequence: CDR1 SGHNT, CDR2 YYREEE (reference sequence). J lost 0 bases, V lost 0 bases, and 3 bases had no gene match. CDR3 sequence (DNA): TGTGCCAGCAGCTTGGGGGGCGGGAGCTCCTACGAGCAGTACTTC. Its protein product is CASSLGGGSSYEQYF.

The table lists this clone with a count of one. The chain recombines TRBV29-1 with TRBJ2-5, with TRBD2 matching 8 bases. CDR1 and CDR2 from the germline V gene are SQVTM and ANQGSEA. Trimming cost V 5 bases and J 4 bases; bases outside gene matches: 3. The CDR3 is 12 amino acids. This CDR3 reads CSVLSGGETQYF. The CDR3 DNA sequence: TGCAGCGTTTTGAGCGGGGGAGAGACCCAGTACTTC.

CDR3 DNA sequence: TGTGCCAGCAGTGAAAGTAGCGGGAGGGACCAAGAGACCCAGTACTTC. Its protein is CASSESSGRDQETQYF. The chain employs TRBV25-1 and TRBJ2-5; 11 nucleotides agree with TRBD2. The germline gives CDR1 MGHDK, CDR2 SYGVNS. This CDR3 contains 16 residues. V lost 2 bases to trimming and J lost 0 bases; unmatched junction nucleotides: 2.

CDR3: CASWSRGDDTQYF. The CDR3 DNA reads TGTGCCAGCTGGTCCCGGGGAGACGATACGCAGTATTTT. The chain carries TRBV18 and TRBJ2-3; D perhaps matches TRBD2 (5 bases). The CDR3 consists of 13 residues. Germline CDR1 reads KGHSH; CDR2 reads LQKENI. V gave up 7 bases and J gave up 6 bases, with 14 bases separating them.

The V gene is TRBV7-6, the J gene TRBJ2-7; 9 nucleotides match TRBD2. V trimming: 5 bases; J trimming: 6 bases; junction bases outside the gene matches: 17. Germline assignment: CDR1 SGHVS and CDR2 FNYEAQ. The CDR3 has 17 amino acids. Here the CDR3 reads CASSPTWGGRASGEQYF. CDR3 sequence (DNA): TGTGCCAGCAGCCCCACCTGGGGCGGGAGGGCCTCGGGCGAGCAGTACTTC.

The V call is TRBV7-8, the J call TRBJ1-1, with 8 nucleotides matching TRBD1. Germline loops: CDR1 SGHVS, CDR2 FQNEAQ. V was clipped by 4 bases and J by 5 bases; unmatched bases: 12. This CDR3 comprises 16 residues. The CDR3 here is CASSWVTGQGGTEAFF. CDR3 sequence (DNA): TGTGCCAGCAGCTGGGTAACAGGACAGGGTGGAACTGAAGCTTTCTTT.

The DNA of the CDR3 is TGTGCCAGCAGCTCGCTCAGGGGGTCCGGGGAGCTGTTTTTT. It is translated as CASSSLRGSGELFF. The J gene is TRBJ2-2, the V gene TRBV7-9; 7 nucleotides agree with TRBD1. The CDR3 runs 14 residues. V shed 4 bases, J shed 6 bases, and the junction held 5 bases outside the gene matches. CDR1 SEHNR and CDR2 FQNEAQ come from the germline V gene (reference sequence).

The chain uses TRBV11-2 and TRBJ2-7; D call uncertain. With 0 bases removed from V and 6 bases from J, the gap between germline ends came to 9 bases. CDR3 length equals 13 residues. The germline gives CDR1 SGHAT, CDR2 FQNNGV. The CDR3 reads CASSLEVASEQYF. The CDR3 DNA follows: TGTGCCAGCAGCTTAGAGGTAGCTAGCGAGCAGTACTTC.